This paragraph covers one TCR beta chain sequence. The sample comes from a study of blood T cell repertoires in COVID-19. Background on the study: Whether acute or convalescent, the COVID-19 samples came from the United States, Italy and Spain.

Under the authors' procedure: The authors estimated nucleated cell counts from reference gene primer amplification. Generated by immunoSEQ multiplex PCR, the TCRdb table keeps only in-frame clones and is missing some. The V and J calls and clone size were taken over from that table, and D and trimming were inferred from the DNA. The data hold over 150,000 clones, with around 84% observed a single time. V lost 2 bases to trimming and J lost 5 bases, with 9 bases between them. CDR3 size: 14 residues. Germline CDR1 reads WNHNN; CDR2 reads SYGVQD (reference sequence). This TCR was sampled from a man of 80 years or more with acute or convalescent COVID-19. The rearrangement joins TRBV10-1 to TRBJ2-2; weak D call: TRBD1 (6 bases). Sequenced sample: peripheral blood. The CDR3 DNA follows: TGCGCCAGCAGTGAGGGGGGCCGGACCGGGGAGCTGTTTTTT. Encoded protein: CASSEGGRTGELFF.